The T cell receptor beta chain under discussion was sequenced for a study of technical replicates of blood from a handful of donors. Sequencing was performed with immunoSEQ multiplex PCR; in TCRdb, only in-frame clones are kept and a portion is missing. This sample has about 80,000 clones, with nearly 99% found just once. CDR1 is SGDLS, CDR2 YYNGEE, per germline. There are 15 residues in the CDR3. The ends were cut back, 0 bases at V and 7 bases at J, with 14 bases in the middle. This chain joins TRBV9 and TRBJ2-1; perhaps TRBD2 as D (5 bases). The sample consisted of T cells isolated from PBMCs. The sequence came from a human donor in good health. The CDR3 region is CASSVGLSSSNEQFF. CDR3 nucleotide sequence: TGTGCCAGCAGCGTAGGGCTGTCTAGCTCAAATGAGCAGTTCTTC. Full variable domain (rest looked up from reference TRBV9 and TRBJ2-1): DSGVTQTPKHLITATGQRVTLRCSPRSGDLSVYWYQQSLDQGLQFLIQYYNGEERAKGNILERFSAQQFPDLHSELNLSSLELGDSALYFCASSVGLSSSNEQFFGPGTRLTVL.